The 32 T cell receptor beta chains presented below share a single source sample, sequenced in a study of beta chain features in type 1 diabetes. The investigators reverse transcribed all of the isolated RNA, so they sequenced expressed TCRB transcripts. Profiling relied on immunoSEQ multiplex PCR, and the TCRdb table lists in-frame clones only, not all of them. The sample holds 150,000 to 160,000 clones, 11% seen once. The specimen was central memory CD4+ T cells from blood. The receptors here all came from a man in his late teens or twenties in good health.

The sample holds a few counts of this clone. The rearrangement uses TRBV7-2 and TRBJ2-3, with unresolved D. This CDR3 comprises 12 residues. Trimming shortened V by 7 bases and J by 5 bases, and 10 bases separated the two germline ends. CDR1 is SGHTA and CDR2 is FQGNSA in the germline V gene. CDR3 bases: TGTGCCAGCATTATAACGGGAGATACGCAGTATTTT. As protein: CASIITGDTQYF.

This clone was detected a few times. The rearrangement joins TRBV20-1 to TRBJ2-7, with TRBD2 identical over 8 bases. The length of the CDR3 is 11 residues. Germline V CDR1 and CDR2: DFQATT, SNEGSKA (reference sequence). The CDR3 nucleotides are TGCAGCGGGACTAGGGACTACGAGCAGTACTTC. Translating it yields CSGTRDYEQYF.

V gene TRBV30 combines with J gene TRBJ1-5, with a possible D match to TRBD1 (5 bases). The CDR3 covers 16 residues. Germline assignment: CDR1 GTSNPN and CDR2 SVGIG (reference sequence). Trimming shortened V by 2 bases and J by 1 base, and 15 bases separated the two germline ends. The CDR3 region is CAWSRSGAGSNQPQHF. The DNA for the CDR3 is TGTGCCTGGAGTAGGAGCGGGGCAGGGAGCAATCAGCCCCAGCATTTT.

The chain has TRBV28 and TRBJ2-7, with TRBD1 as a possible D gene (5 bases). The germline CDR1 and CDR2 sequences are MDHEN and SYDVKM. V was pared by 7 bases and J by 3 bases, with 16 bases between. The CDR3 covers 14 residues. The CDR3 is CASTVAGQSYEQYF. In DNA, the CDR3 is TGTGCCAGCACGGTGGCAGGGCAAAGCTACGAGCAGTACTTC. Full variable domain (outside the CDR3, taken from reference TRBV28 and TRBJ2-7): DVKVTQSSRYLVKRTGEKVFLECVQDMDHENMFWYRQDPGLGLRLIYFSYDVKMKEKGDIPEGYSVSREKKERFSLILESASTNQTSMYLCASTVAGQSYEQYFGPGTRLTVT.

The CDR3 loop reads CASRGWTPQETQYF. In DNA, the CDR3 is TGTGCCAGCAGGGGATGGACTCCCCAAGAGACCCAGTACTTC. The V and J genes are TRBV28 and TRBJ2-5, with a tentative D call TRBD2 (5 bases). The V and J ends lost 6 bases and 1 base respectively, with 12 bases between them. The V gene's germline CDR1 is MDHEN and CDR2 SYDVKM. This CDR3 has 14 residues.

The V gene is TRBV7-2, the J gene TRBJ2-3; tentatively, D is TRBD2 (7 bases). V was shortened by 0 bases and J by 2 bases, with 9 bases between the two germline ends. Germline V CDR1 and CDR2: SGHTA, FQGNSA. The CDR3 length is 15 residues. CDR3 in amino acids: CASSLAGGPTDTQYF. The CDR3 DNA reads TGTGCCAGCAGCTTAGCGGGGGGGCCCACAGATACGCAGTATTTT.

This clone was recorded a few times. The chain is built from TRBV25-1 and TRBJ1-1; unclear D gene. CDR1 and CDR2 (germline): MGHDK, SYGVNS. V shed 4 bases and J shed 5 bases, with 8 bases lying between them. CDR3 length: 12 amino acids. The CDR3 is CASSAVPTEAFF. As DNA, the CDR3 is TGTGCCAGCAGTGCCGTGCCTACTGAAGCTTTCTTT.

This clone occurred a few times. V and J are TRBV7-6 and TRBJ2-5; 9 positions match TRBD1. V shed 4 bases and J 4 bases; nucleotides not matched to a gene: 4. In germline, CDR1 is SGHVS, CDR2 FNYEAQ. The CDR3 covers 14 residues. This CDR3 is CASSYGTGRETQYF. In DNA, the CDR3 is TGTGCCAGCAGCTACGGGACAGGGCGAGAGACCCAGTACTTC. The full variable domain, rest sourced from reference TRBV7-6 and TRBJ2-5, is GAGVSQSPRYKVTKRGQDVALRCDPISGHVSLYWYRQALGQGPEFLTYFNYEAQQDKSGLPNDRFSAERPEGSISTLTIQRTEQRDSAMYRCASSYGTGRETQYFGPGTRLLVL.

The table lists this clone with a few counts. J is TRBJ1-1 and V is TRBV23-1; D is undetermined. TRBV23-1 is assigned to the ORF class and has an uncertain function. The length of the CDR3 is 14 residues. The V end lost 2 bases, the J end lost 11 bases, and 18 bases lay between the germline ends. The CDR3 DNA follows: TGCGCCAGCAGTCAAAGGAATGGTCCATGGGTGGCTTTCTTT. Amino acids: CASSQRNGPWVAFF.

By share, this clone ranks as medium-sized (0.01 to 0.1%). V gene TRBV14 combines with J gene TRBJ2-3; TRBD2 is a possible D gene (6 bases). CDR3 length: 16 residues. The V and J ends lost 2 bases and 4 bases respectively, with 16 bases between them. Germline loops: CDR1 SGHDN, CDR2 FVKESK. The DNA of the CDR3 is TGTGCCAGCAGCCAAAGATGGGGGAGGAACCCAGATACGCAGTATTTT. Its translation is CASSQRWGRNPDTQYF.

This clone was counted ten times or more. The chain has TRBV4-2 and TRBJ2-7; 7 positions agree with TRBD1. The CDR3 runs 15 residues. V shed 0 bases, J shed 4 bases, and the junction held 6 bases outside the gene matches. Germline assignment: CDR1 LGHNA and CDR2 YNFKEQ. CDR3 loop: CASSQDHGQAYEQYF. DNA for the CDR3: TGTGCCAGCAGCCAAGATCACGGACAGGCTTACGAGCAGTACTTC.

This clone has only a few counts. This chain uses TRBV25-1 with TRBJ2-1; 7 nucleotides align to TRBD1. CDR3 size: 15 residues. The V and J ends lost 6 bases and 3 bases, in that order; junction bases with no gene match: 8. Germline CDR1 is MGHDK and CDR2 is SYGVNS. The CDR3 loop is CASRKQGVGYNEQFF. CDR3 nucleotide sequence: TGTGCCAGCAGGAAGCAGGGGGTCGGCTACAATGAGCAGTTCTTC.

The chain has TRBV6-5 and TRBJ2-1, with D perhaps given as TRBD1 or TRBD2 (5 bases each). Germline V gene sequence: CDR1 MNHEY, CDR2 SVGAGI. The CDR3 spans 12 residues. Trimming pared 10 bases from V and 3 bases from J, leaving 10 bases between. The CDR3 spells CANRDGYNEQFF. CDR3 coding DNA: TGTGCCAACCGGGACGGCTACAATGAGCAGTTCTTC.

This clone was observed at least ten times. This chain links TRBV4-3 with TRBJ2-2; D ambiguous. Germline assignment: CDR1 LGHNA and CDR2 YSLEER. The CDR3 length is 11 residues. Trimming took off 3 bases at V and 7 bases at J, with 3 bases between the two ends. The DNA of the CDR3 is TGCGCCAGCAGCCAGCGCGGGGAGCTGTTTTTT. This encodes CASSQRGELFF.

The V gene is TRBV28, the J gene TRBJ2-4, with TRBD2 identical over 14 bases. Germline assignment: CDR1 MDHEN and CDR2 SYDVKM. The CDR3 loop spans 16 amino acids. The J segment lost 8 bases and the V segment lost 10 bases, leaving 13 bases of the junction unmatched. CDR3 nucleotide sequence: TGTGCCACCTCGGGACTAGCGGGAGAGAAGTTGCACATTCAGTACTTC. This translates into CATSGLAGEKLHIQYF. Full variable domain (rest looked up from reference TRBV28 and TRBJ2-4): DVKVTQSSRYLVKRTGEKVFLECVQDMDHENMFWYRQDPGLGLRLIYFSYDVKMKEKGDIPEGYSVSREKKERFSLILESASTNQTSMYLCATSGLAGEKLHIQYFGAGTRLSVL.

This rearrangement joins TRBV6-1 to TRBJ1-1; tentative D call: TRBD1 (6 bases). Trimming shortened V by 6 bases and J by 2 bases, and 10 bases separated the two germline ends. CDR1 is MNHNS, CDR2 SASEGT, per germline. The CDR3 is made up of 13 amino acids. For the CDR3, the DNA is TGTGCCAGCAGAGAACAGGGTAACACTGAAGCTTTCTTT. This gives the protein CASREQGNTEAFF.

The V gene is TRBV7-2, the J gene TRBJ2-7; no reliable D call. V lost 4 bases and J lost 4, with 8 bases in between. Germline-derived CDR1 and CDR2 are SGHTA and FQGNSA. This CDR3 is built from 12 residues. CDR3 sequence (DNA): TGTGCCAGCAGCTCTGACCGGTACGAGCAGTACTTC. Translating it yields CASSSDRYEQYF.

This chain's CDR3 is CASSLIKRSAETQYF. The CDR3 bases are TGTGCCAGCAGCTTAATAAAGCGATCGGCGGAGACCCAGTACTTC. V is TRBV11-2 and J is TRBJ2-5, with D unresolved. V was shortened by 2 bases and J by 5 bases, with 15 bases between the two germline ends. This CDR3 comprises 15 residues. CDR1 and CDR2 from the germline V gene are SGHAT and FQNNGV.

This clone has only a few counts. The rearrangement links TRBV30 to TRBJ1-3, with D uncertain. Trimming cost V 0 bases and J 0 bases, with 9 bases left between them. The CDR3 contains 15 residues. CDR1 is GTSNPN and CDR2 is SVGIG in the germline V gene (reference sequence). This chain's CDR3 is CAWSVSRSSGNTIYF. DNA of the CDR3: TGTGCCTGGAGTGTCAGTCGGAGCTCTGGAAACACCATATATTTT.

This clone was seen a few times. The rearrangement links TRBV13 to TRBJ2-6; weak D call: TRBD1 (5 bases). CDR3 length: 14 residues. Trimming left V 11 bases short and J 3 bases short, with 14 bases between. Germline CDR1 is PRHDT and CDR2 is FYEKMQ (reference sequence). The DNA for the CDR3 is TGTGCCCGCACCCGGACATATGGGGCCAACGTCCTGACTTTC. Translation: CARTRTYGANVLTF. The complete variable domain, with remaining parts taken from reference TRBV13 and TRBJ2-6, reads AAGVIQSPRHLIKEKRETATLKCYPIPRHDTVYWYQQGPGQDPQFLISFYEKMQSDKGSIPDRFSAQQFSDYHSELNMSSLELGDSALYFCARTRTYGANVLTFGAGSRLTVL.

The rearrangement uses TRBV7-8 and TRBJ2-7, with 9 bases matching TRBD1. V lost 4 bases to trimming and J lost 0 bases; unmatched junction nucleotides: 1. CDR1 and CDR2 (germline): SGHVS, FQNEAQ. CDR3 length: 14 residues. CDR3 coding DNA: TGTGCCAGCAGCTCGGACAGGGGCTCCTACGAGCAGTACTTC. Its translation is CASSSDRGSYEQYF.

The rearrangement uses TRBV7-9 and TRBJ2-7; D gene uncertain. The CDR3 has 13 amino acids. The germline V and J ends were trimmed by 5 bases and 5 bases, with 13 bases remaining between them. Germline V gene data show CDR1 as SEHNR and CDR2 as FQNEAQ (reference sequence). Here the CDR3 reads CASSNGRGNEQYF. Written as DNA, the CDR3 is TGTGCCAGCAGCAACGGACGTGGCAACGAGCAGTACTTC.

This clone was recorded a few times. CDR3 loop: CASSPPRTPTENIQYF. Written as DNA, the CDR3 is TGTGCCAGCAGCCCCCCACGGACACCTACCGAAAACATTCAGTACTTC. The chain couples TRBV7-9 to TRBJ2-4; possibly TRBD1 for D (5 bases). Trimming cost V 5 bases and J 5 bases, with 19 bases left between them. The germline gives CDR1 SEHNR, CDR2 FQNEAQ (reference sequence). There are 16 residues in the CDR3.

This rearrangement joins TRBV7-2 to TRBJ1-1; 7 bases agree with TRBD1. This CDR3 comprises 16 residues. Losses at the gene ends were 0 bases for V and 10 bases for J; bases not matched to a gene: 14. Germline V gene sequence: CDR1 SGHTA, CDR2 FQGNSA. CDR3: CASSLASTRGTAGAFF. DNA for the CDR3: TGTGCCAGCAGCTTAGCCTCTACAAGGGGGACAGCGGGAGCTTTCTTT.

The chain links TRBV9 to TRBJ2-7, with no clear D. Germline assignment: CDR1 SGDLS and CDR2 YYNGEE. The CDR3 is made up of 13 amino acids. V was clipped by 1 base and J by 4 bases, with 9 bases between them. CDR3 region: CASSVNPAYEQYF. The CDR3 DNA reads TGTGCCAGCAGCGTAAACCCAGCGTACGAGCAGTACTTC. The variable domain in full, completed from reference TRBV9 and TRBJ2-7, reads DSGVTQTPKHLITATGQRVTLRCSPRSGDLSVYWYQQSLDQGLQFLIQYYNGEERAKGNILERFSAQQFPDLHSELNLSSLELGDSALYFCASSVNPAYEQYFGPGTRLTVT.

The chain couples TRBV29-1 to TRBJ2-7; tentative D call: TRBD2 (6 bases). Trimming cost V 6 bases and J 3 bases, with 18 bases left between them. There are 14 residues in the CDR3. Germline values: CDR1 SQVTM, CDR2 ANQGSEA. CDR3 loop: CSVRRGLTGYEQYF. In nucleotides, the CDR3 is TGCAGCGTCAGAAGGGGACTGACTGGCTACGAGCAGTACTTC.

The chain links TRBV9 to TRBJ2-2; D unclear. This CDR3 is built from 14 residues. CDR1 SGDLS and CDR2 YYNGEE come from the germline V gene. V gave up 5 bases and J gave up 4 bases, with 12 bases separating them. CDR3 amino acids: CASSQDPSTGELFF. In nucleotides, the CDR3 is TGTGCCAGCAGTCAGGACCCAAGCACCGGGGAGCTGTTTTTT. Drawing the rest from reference TRBV9 and TRBJ2-2, the complete variable domain is DSGVTQTPKHLITATGQRVTLRCSPRSGDLSVYWYQQSLDQGLQFLIQYYNGEERAKGNILERFSAQQFPDLHSELNLSSLELGDSALYFCASSQDPSTGELFFGEGSRLTVL.

This clone was seen only a few times. This chain joins TRBV5-4 and TRBJ1-2; D is perhaps TRBD1 (5 bases). Between the trimmed V and J ends, which lost 4 bases and 0 bases, there was a span of 13 bases. Germline-derived CDR1 and CDR2 are SGHNT and YYREEE (reference sequence). The CDR3 is made up of 15 amino acids. CDR3 sequence: CASSKGLESNYGYTF. CDR3 DNA: TGTGCCAGCAGCAAGGGACTCGAGTCTAACTATGGCTACACCTTC.

This clone has a handful of counts. In nucleotides, the CDR3 is TGTGCCAGCACCAGGGATGGTGGAGAGACCCAGTACTTC. Translated: CASTRDGGETQYF. The V gene is TRBV2, the J gene TRBJ2-5; a possible D gene is TRBD1 (5 bases). Germline V CDR1 and CDR2: SNHLY, FYNNEI. V was trimmed by 7 bases and J by 4 bases, leaving 13 bases between them. The CDR3 consists of 13 residues.

Details on this clone: In the same sample, other DNA sequences code for this CDR3. The genes are TRBV9 and TRBJ2-7; D call uncertain. Trimming took 0 bases from V and 3 from J, leaving 7 bases between them. The CDR3 totals 13 residues. Germline V gene lookup returns CDR1 SGDLS and CDR2 YYNGEE. The CDR3 loop reads CASSVGNGYEQYF. DNA of the CDR3: TGTGCCAGCAGCGTAGGCAACGGCTACGAGCAGTACTTC.

This clone was observed a few times. V is TRBV5-1 and J is TRBJ1-6; no definite D call. Germline CDR1 is SGHRS and CDR2 is YFSETQ. Trimming took off 0 bases at V and 11 bases at J, with 9 bases between the two ends. There are 13 residues in the CDR3. The CDR3 DNA reads TGCGCCAGCAGCTTGGCTGAGGAGACACCCCTCCACTTT. Its protein product is CASSLAEETPLHF.

This clone was counted only a few times. The chain carries TRBV4-3 and TRBJ2-1; tentatively, D is TRBD1 or TRBD2 (6 bases each). Germline lookup yields CDR1 LGHNA and CDR2 YSLEER. The CDR3 sequence is 17 residues long. Trimming stripped 1 base from V and 3 bases from J, with 16 bases between. CDR3 loop: CASSQGWRGSGYNEQFF. For the CDR3, the DNA is TGCGCCAGCAGCCAAGGGTGGAGGGGGTCTGGCTACAATGAGCAGTTCTTC.